This TCR beta chain was retrieved from a study of T cells in Graves' hyperthyroidism and ophthalmopathy. The CDR3 consists of 18 residues. CDR1 is SGHTA and CDR2 is FQGTGA in the germline V gene. With V trimmed by 5 bases and J by 5 bases, 13 bases remained unmatched. From RNA transcripts, TCR beta CDR3 regions were amplified. Researchers ran a first-round RT-PCR on the TCR CDR3 using the HTBI primer set. TCRdb redid the calling of the multiplex PCR reads with MiXCR, one entry per CDR3 protein. The sample lists roughly 550,000 distinct CDR3 sequences; roughly 15% were seen once. This TCR came from a woman younger than 45 with Graves' ophthalmopathy. The chain joins TRBV7-3 to TRBJ2-2; TRBD1 matches at 11 bases. Material for sequencing was blood. The CDR3 DNA reads TGTGCCAGCAGCCCGTTAGGAGGACAGGGGGCAGGGACCGGGGAGCTGTTTTTT. Translated: CASSPLGGQGAGTGELFF.